These T cell receptor beta chains were read from a single sample in a study of T cell repertoires in cytomegalovirus infection. Each CDR3 protein gets one entry after TCRdb re-called the reads with MiXCR. The sample consists of about 310,000 distinct CDR3 sequences, roughly a sixth of them appearing once. The source material was PBMCs. Receptors were obtained from a human donor in good health (CMV status not recorded). Some clones in this sample may be carry-over from other donors' samples. Each CDR3 is given with its conserved first and last residue. The D gene is left open where the match is weak. Clone size appears in some rows only: once, few, many, or a class for an expanded clone.

TRBV11-1,TRBD1,TRBJ2-5,NA,CASSSYRGTQETQYF,TGTGCCAGCAGCTCATACAGGGGGACACAAGAGACCCAGTACTTC
TRBV12-3/TRBV12-4,NA,TRBJ1-2,NA,CASRGPSRANYGYTF,TGTGCCAGCAGGGGCCCTTCCAGGGCTAACTATGGCTACACCTTC
TRBV12-3/TRBV12-4,NA,TRBJ1-4,NA,CASSFTRSGGYPSGNEKLFF,TGTGCCAGCAGTTTTACTAGAAGCGGGGGGTATCCCTCGGGTAATGAAAAACTGTTTTTT
TRBV7-3,NA,TRBJ2-1,few,CASSASARTDNEQFF,TGTGCCAGCAGCGCCAGTGCACGAACCGACAATGAGCAGTTCTTC
TRBV20-1,NA,TRBJ2-1,few,CSANSVLGGARSYNEQFF,TGCAGTGCTAACTCTGTCCTGGGCGGGGCTCGGTCCTACAATGAGCAGTTCTTC
TRBV20-1,NA,TRBJ1-5,NA,CSARDLLGGNQPQHF,TGCAGTGCTAGAGATTTGTTGGGCGGTAATCAGCCCCAGCATTTT
TRBV7-4,NA,TRBJ2-3,NA,CASSYIDRGTDTQYF,TGTGCCAGCAGCTATATAGACCGGGGCACAGATACGCAGTATTTT
TRBV28,NA,TRBJ1-4,few,CASAEGARGLGKLFF,TGTGCCAGCGCGGAGGGAGCGCGGGGCCTCGGAAAACTGTTTTTT
TRBV7-9,TRBD1,TRBJ1-1,few,CASSAGQGWDTEAFF,TGTGCCAGCAGCGCAGGACAGGGGTGGGACACTGAAGCTTTCTTT
TRBV5-4,TRBD1,TRBJ1-2,few,CASSPPGQWGDYGYTF,TGTGCCAGCAGCCCGCCGGGACAGTGGGGGGACTATGGCTACACCTTC
TRBV7-2,NA,TRBJ1-4,many,CASSLVAANEKLFF,TGTGCCAGCAGCTTAGTGGCGGCTAATGAAAAACTGTTTTTT
TRBV7-2,TRBD1,TRBJ2-7,many,CASSPDRGRMSYEQYF,TGTGCCAGCAGCCCCGACAGGGGTCGTATGTCCTACGAGCAGTACTTC
TRBV5-6,NA,TRBJ2-7,few,CASSPGYPQEQYF,TGTGCCAGCAGCCCCGGGTACCCTCAAGAGCAGTACTTC
TRBV4-3,NA,TRBJ2-2,NA,CASSPVILVTGELFF,TGCGCCAGCAGCCCAGTAATATTGGTCACCGGGGAGCTGTTTTTT
TRBV27,NA,TRBJ2-7,few,CASQDPRGQYF,TGTGCCAGCCAGGACCCTCGTGGGCAGTACTTC
TRBV7-2,NA,TRBJ1-1,many,CASSNTGGPMNTEAFF,TGTGCCAGCAGTAATACGGGGGGACCCATGAACACTGAAGCTTTCTTT
TRBV7-6,TRBD1,TRBJ1-5,many,CASSLSGTGKAGQPQHF,TGTGCCAGCAGCCTCTCCGGGACAGGGAAAGCAGGTCAGCCCCAGCATTTT
TRBV7-2,NA,TRBJ1-5,many,CASSFAGINQPQHF,TGTGCCAGCAGCTTTGCCGGGATCAATCAGCCCCAGCATTTT
TRBV12-3/TRBV12-4,NA,TRBJ1-1,many,CASSLAVGNTEAFF,TGTGCCAGCAGTCTCGCCGTGGGAAACACTGAAGCTTTCTTT
TRBV5-1,TRBD1,TRBJ2-2,few,CASSTGTAREELFF,TGCGCCAGCAGCACCGGGACAGCCAGAGAGGAGCTGTTTTTT
TRBV12-3/TRBV12-4,NA,TRBJ2-1,NA,CASSARDQGEQFF,TGTGCCAGCAGCGCCAGGGATCAGGGTGAGCAGTTCTTC
TRBV4-1,NA,TRBJ1-2,NA,CASSQDPEGPYGYTF,TGTGCCAGCAGCCAAGATCCGGAAGGGCCATATGGCTACACCTTC
TRBV5-1,TRBD1,TRBJ2-3,NA,CASSQRTGPDTQYF,TGCGCCAGCAGCCAAAGGACAGGGCCAGATACGCAGTATTTT
TRBV6-4,NA,TRBJ2-3,NA,CASSDSRRPYTQYF,TGTGCCAGCAGTGACTCTCGCAGACCGTATACGCAGTATTTT